This T cell receptor beta chain originates from a study of a mutant IDH1 vaccine in newly diagnosed glioma. The V gene lost 0 bases and the J gene lost 2 bases, with 8 bases spanning the gap. The CDR3 runs to 15 residues. Here immunoSEQ multiplex PCR was the method, and the copy in TCRdb shows in-frame clones only, minus some. The sample has about 130,000 clones, about four fifths seen once; the top ten hold 5% to 6%. Details on this clone: Its antigen is not known.

Time point in this sample: week 11, during vaccination. The content of each vaccine dose was 300 ug of mutant IDH1 20-mer peptide, and topical imiquimod accompanied it. The receptor was derived from a middle-aged man with glioma. The source material was PBMCs, sampled from a glioma patient whose treatment included an IDH1 peptide vaccine. V and J are TRBV23-1 and TRBJ1-3; possibly TRBD1 for D (6 bases). TRBV23-1 is an open reading frame, and its role is uncertain. The CDR3 bases are TGCGCCAGCAGTCAATCGAGGGGGGCTGGAAACACCATATATTTT. It codes for CASSQSRGAGNTIYF.